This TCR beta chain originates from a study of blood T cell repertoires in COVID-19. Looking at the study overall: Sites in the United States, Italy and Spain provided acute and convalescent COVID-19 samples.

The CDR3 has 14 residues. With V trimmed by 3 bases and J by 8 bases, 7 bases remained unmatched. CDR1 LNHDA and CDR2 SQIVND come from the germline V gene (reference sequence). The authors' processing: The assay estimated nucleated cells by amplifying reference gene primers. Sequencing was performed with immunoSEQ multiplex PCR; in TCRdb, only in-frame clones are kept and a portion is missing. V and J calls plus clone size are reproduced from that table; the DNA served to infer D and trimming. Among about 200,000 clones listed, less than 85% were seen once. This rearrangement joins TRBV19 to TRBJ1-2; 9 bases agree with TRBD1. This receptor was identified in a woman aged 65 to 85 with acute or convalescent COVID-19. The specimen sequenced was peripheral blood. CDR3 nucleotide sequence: TGTGCCAGTAGTATTGAGGACAGGGGTGGCGGCTACACCTTC. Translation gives CASSIEDRGGGYTF. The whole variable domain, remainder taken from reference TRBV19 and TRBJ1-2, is DGGITQSPKYLFRKEGQNVTLSCEQNLNHDAMYWYRQDPGQGLRLIYYSQIVNDFQKGDIAEGYSVSREKKESFPLTVTSAQKNPTAFYLCASSIEDRGGGYTFGSGTRLTVV.